This T cell receptor (beta chain) is from a study of T cells in Graves' hyperthyroidism and ophthalmopathy. TCR beta CDR3 region amplification was performed from RNA transcripts. TCR CDR3 underwent first-round RT-PCR with the HTBI primer set. One entry per CDR3 protein, called by TCRdb with MiXCR from the multiplex PCR reads. The data contain around 210,000 distinct CDR3 sequences, about a sixth of them seen just once; the ten biggest clones take up around 48%. Study-wide points: In blood, most of the thyroid clonotypes expanded above 0.001 were also present.

Ten or more counts support this clonotype. Antigen unknown. The sequence was collected from a woman aged 50 to 60 with Graves' hyperthyroidism. Sequencing was carried out using blood.

The CDR3 is CSARAQGSSGAYEQYF. Here the CDR3 DNA reads TGCAGTGCTAGGGCCCAAGGGAGTAGCGGAGCCTACGAGCAGTACTTC. The chain combines TRBV20-1 with TRBJ2-7, with a weak D call TRBD2 (6 bases). CDR1 is DFQATT, CDR2 SNEGSKA, per germline (reference sequence). V dropped 3 bases and J dropped 2 bases, with 20 bases sitting between them. This CDR3 contains 16 residues.